These 26 T cell receptor beta chains were all obtained from the same sample, sequenced in a study of neurological immune-mediated disorders. TCRdb analysed the 5' RACE reads with MiXCR anew, one entry per CDR3 protein. The data contain tens of thousands of distinct CDR3 sequences, under 5% of them seen just once; the ten biggest clones take up 1.5% to 2%. The specimen sequenced was CD4+ T cells from blood. The receptors derive from a woman aged 40 to 49 with multiple sclerosis.

In this sample, this clonotype turned up many times. The CDR3 sequence is CASRVNVDRSYEQYF. The DNA of the CDR3 is TGCGCCAGCAGGGTAAACGTAGACCGCTCCTACGAGCAGTACTTC. The chain uses TRBV5-1 and TRBJ2-7, with unresolved D. This CDR3 is 15 amino acids long. Germline CDR1 is SGHRS and CDR2 is YFSETQ. V lost 5 bases and J 0 bases, leaving 15 bases between the germline ends.

In this sample, this clonotype turned up many times. This chain links TRBV7-9 with TRBJ2-3; 7 bases map to TRBD2. The CDR3 has 17 residues. With V trimmed by 0 bases and J by 3 bases, 9 bases remained unmatched. Germline CDR1 SEHNR, CDR2 FQNEAQ (reference sequence). The CDR3 reads CASSLASGGGVTDTQYF. The DNA of the CDR3 is TGTGCCAGCAGCTTAGCCTCCGGGGGAGGGGTTACAGATACGCAGTATTTT.

The table lists this clonotype with many counts. The chain carries TRBV4-1 and TRBJ2-6; TRBD1 matches at 9 bases. The germline gives CDR1 MGHRA, CDR2 YSYEKL. Germline trimming cut 4 bases from V and 4 bases from J; bases unmatched to any gene: 8. CDR3 size: 17 residues. CDR3 bases: TGCGCCAGCAGCCCCTCCGGGACAGGGTCCGGGGCCAACGTCCTGACTTTC. The encoded protein is CASSPSGTGSGANVLTF.

The genes are TRBV20-1 and TRBJ1-3; the D gene is possibly TRBD1 (5 bases). Trimming stripped 2 bases from V and 6 bases from J, with 11 bases between. This CDR3 is built from 13 residues. Germline V gives CDR1 DFQATT, CDR2 SNEGSKA (reference sequence). CDR3 amino acids: CSARFGQTNTIYF. The CDR3 coding sequence is TGCAGTGCTAGATTCGGACAAACAAACACCATATATTTT.

There are many counts of this clonotype. The chain couples TRBV10-3 to TRBJ1-2, with D hard to call. V lost 4 bases, J lost 3 bases, and 12 bases lay in between. Germline lookup yields CDR1 ENHRY and CDR2 SYGVKD. The CDR3 contains 14 residues. CDR3 sequence: CAISGEALDYGYTF. The CDR3 DNA follows: TGTGCCATCAGTGGGGAGGCGCTGGACTATGGCTACACCTTC.

This clonotype was found many times. The chain carries TRBV20-1 and TRBJ1-5; D remains unclear. Germline-derived CDR1 and CDR2 are DFQATT and SNEGSKA (reference sequence). V was shortened by 3 bases and J by 11 bases, with 14 bases between the two germline ends. This CDR3 has 12 residues. CDR3 in DNA: TGCAGTGCTAGGGCGATCGAGTTGGCCCAGCATTTT. It yields the protein CSARAIELAQHF.

Many counts were recorded for this clonotype. This chain joins TRBV5-6 and TRBJ2-2; D call uncertain. Looked up from germline, CDR1 is SGHDT and CDR2 is YYEEEE. Trimming stripped 2 bases from V and 6 bases from J, with 5 bases between. This CDR3 contains 12 residues. The CDR3 DNA sequence: TGTGCCAGCAGCTTACCAGCCGGGGAGCTGTTTTTT. This sequence encodes CASSLPAGELFF.

This clonotype was found many times. The gene calls are TRBV3-1 and TRBJ2-1; D is uncertain. V shed 6 bases and J shed 0 bases, with 12 bases lying between them. Germline assignment: CDR1 LGHDT and CDR2 YNNKEL (reference sequence). The CDR3 has 15 residues. Written as DNA, the CDR3 is TGTGCCAGCAGATACCGCGGCGACTCCTACAATGAGCAGTTCTTC. Residues: CASRYRGDSYNEQFF.

This clonotype was counted many times. This chain joins TRBV24-1 and TRBJ2-7; the match to TRBD1 covers 9 bases. Germline assignment: CDR1 KGHDR and CDR2 SFDVKD. This CDR3 spans 15 amino acids. The trim removed 4 bases at V and 3 bases at J, leaving 6 bases unmatched. CDR3 bases: TGTGCCACCAGTGACTCCGGGACAGGGAGCTACGAGCAGTACTTC. It codes for CATSDSGTGSYEQYF.

This chain links TRBV19 with TRBJ2-2; D gene ambiguous. V lost 0 bases, J lost 5 bases, and 7 bases lay in between. From germline, CDR1 is LNHDA and CDR2 SQIVND (reference sequence). The CDR3 spans 14 residues. In DNA form, the CDR3 reads TGTGCCAGTAGTATAGATTGGGAAACCGGGGAGCTGTTTTTT. This gives the protein CASSIDWETGELFF. The whole variable domain, filled in from reference TRBV19 and TRBJ2-2, reads DGGITQSPKYLFRKEGQNVTLSCEQNLNHDAMYWYRQDPGQGLRLIYYSQIVNDFQKGDIAEGYSVSREKKESFPLTVTSAQKNPTAFYLCASSIDWETGELFFGEGSRLTVL.

This clonotype was seen repeatedly, ten times or more. The chain combines TRBV11-2 with TRBJ2-2, with 10 bases matching TRBD2. The CDR3 is made up of 17 amino acids. The junction had 11 bases not matched to a gene; V was cut back by 7 bases and J by 3 bases. Germline V gives CDR1 SGHAT, CDR2 FQNNGV. CDR3 loop: CASTLGLAGEYTGELFF. The CDR3 DNA reads as TGTGCCAGCACCCTAGGGCTAGCGGGGGAATACACCGGGGAGCTGTTTTTT.

This clonotype was picked up many times. The CDR3 DNA follows: TGTGCCAGCTCACCAGGGACAGGGGACAAGCAGTACTTC. The encoded protein is CASSPGTGDKQYF. The chain carries TRBV18 and TRBJ2-7; 10 nucleotides line up with TRBD1. V trimming: 2 bases; J trimming: 8 bases; junction bases outside the gene matches: 3. CDR1 is KGHSH, CDR2 LQKENI, per germline. The CDR3 consists of 13 residues. Looking up the rest from reference TRBV18 and TRBJ2-7 gives the full variable domain: NAGVMQNPRHLVRRRGQEARLRCSPMKGHSHVYWYRQLPEEGLKFMVYLQKENIIDESGMPKERFSAEFPKEGPSILRIQQVVRGDSAAYFCASSPGTGDKQYFGPGTRLTVT.

This clonotype was seen ten or more times. The CDR3 nucleotides are TGTGCCATCAGTGAGTCGCTTCGGGGGGGCGTGGAGCAGTACTTC. Translated: CAISESLRGGVEQYF. The V and J genes are TRBV10-3 and TRBJ2-7; TRBD2 matches 8 bases. The CDR3 loop spans 15 amino acids. CDR1 and CDR2 (germline): ENHRY, SYGVKD. Trimming cost V 0 bases and J 7 bases; bases outside gene matches: 8.

In this sample, this clonotype turned up many times. The CDR3 bases are TGTGCCAGCAGCCCGTGGGGGGGCGAGCAGTTCTTC. This codes for CASSPWGGEQFF. The rearrangement links TRBV9 to TRBJ2-1; a weak D match, TRBD2 (7 bases). Germline loops: CDR1 SGDLS, CDR2 YYNGEE. The CDR3 covers 12 residues. Trimming took off 4 bases at V and 10 bases at J, with 12 bases between the two ends.

The table lists this clonotype with many counts. This chain joins TRBV5-6 and TRBJ2-1; a weak D match, TRBD2 (6 bases). CDR3 size: 15 residues. Trimming pared 0 bases from V and 4 bases from J, leaving 11 bases between. Germline loops: CDR1 SGHDT, CDR2 YYEEEE. This CDR3 is CASSLAGTLYNEQFF. The CDR3 DNA follows: TGTGCCAGCAGCTTGGCGGGGACTCTTTACAATGAGCAGTTCTTC.

This clonotype was counted many times. The chain combines TRBV7-6 with TRBJ2-5; D is perhaps TRBD1 or TRBD2 (5 bases each). Germline V gene sequence: CDR1 SGHVS, CDR2 FNYEAQ. The CDR3 contains 13 residues. The ends were cut back, 4 bases at V and 5 bases at J, with 11 bases in the middle. CDR3 nucleotides: TGTGCCAGCAGCTCGGGACCGAGGGAGACCCAGTACTTC. This encodes CASSSGPRETQYF.

V and J are TRBV5-1 and TRBJ1-2; TRBD1 aligns across 9 bases. Germline assignment: CDR1 SGHRS and CDR2 YFSETQ. The CDR3 runs to 16 residues. The V and J ends lost 4 bases and 2 bases, in that order; junction bases with no gene match: 9. Written as DNA, the CDR3 is TGCGCCAGCAGCCCATTCGGGGGGACAGGGAACTATGGCTACACCTTC. Its translation is CASSPFGGTGNYGYTF.

This clonotype was seen ten or more times. The chain carries TRBV6-6 and TRBJ2-1, with 7 bases aligning to TRBD2. Unmatched junction bases numbered 7, after V lost 2 bases and J lost 9 bases. This CDR3 comprises 14 residues. Germline values: CDR1 MNHNY, CDR2 SVGAGI (reference sequence). CDR3 in amino acids: CASSYTGLGGEQFF. Written as DNA, the CDR3 is TGTGCCAGCAGTTACACCGGACTAGGTGGTGAGCAGTTCTTC.

The chain carries TRBV15 and TRBJ1-5; D remains ambiguous. From germline, CDR1 is LNHNV and CDR2 YYDKDF (reference sequence). The CDR3 extends over 12 amino acids. V gave up 0 bases and J gave up 7 bases, with 4 bases separating them. The CDR3 region has the DNA TGTGCCACCAGCAGAGAAAGCCAGCCCCAGCATTTT. The encoded protein is CATSRESQPQHF.

Many counts were recorded for this clonotype. The chain has TRBV5-5 and TRBJ2-1; D is unresolved. The CDR3 runs to 16 residues. The germline CDR1 and CDR2 sequences are SGHKS and YYEKEE (reference sequence). V lost 5 bases to trimming and J lost 8 bases, with 23 bases between them. The CDR3: CASSSRSSTAEDEQFF. As DNA, the CDR3 is TGTGCCAGCAGTTCCAGGAGCAGTACAGCCGAGGATGAGCAGTTCTTC.

This clonotype came up many times. The chain couples TRBV3-1 to TRBJ2-1; D is perhaps TRBD1 or TRBD2 (6 bases each). Germline V CDR1 and CDR2: LGHDT, YNNKEL (reference sequence). Trimming stripped 0 bases from V and 5 bases from J, with 11 bases between. The CDR3 sequence is 15 residues long. The CDR3 sequence is CASSQDRGTHNEQFF. CDR3 bases: TGTGCCAGCAGCCAAGATAGGGGGACTCACAATGAGCAGTTCTTC.

A few counts support this clonotype. This chain uses TRBV6-5 with TRBJ1-1, with D possibly TRBD1 on 6 matching bases. V dropped 2 bases and J dropped 7 bases, with 14 bases sitting between them. CDR3 length: 14 amino acids. Germline V lookup: CDR1 MNHEY, CDR2 SVGAGI. The CDR3 spells CASSYRGGRVEAFF. The CDR3 DNA reads as TGTGCCAGCAGTTACCGCGGGGGGCGGGTTGAAGCTTTCTTT.

The table lists this clonotype with a few counts. This rearrangement joins TRBV18 to TRBJ1-2, with 7 positions matching TRBD1. V shed 2 bases, J shed 2 bases, and the junction held 11 bases outside the gene matches. CDR1 is KGHSH, CDR2 LQKENI, per germline. CDR3 length equals 17 residues. The CDR3 DNA reads as TGTGCCAGCTCACCATTTAAGACAGGGAATACGAACTATGGCTACACCTTC. Translating gives CASSPFKTGNTNYGYTF.

This clonotype was detected many times. The chain couples TRBV14 to TRBJ2-1, with 7 positions matching TRBD1. The CDR3 length is 15 residues. Germline V gene data show CDR1 as SGHDN and CDR2 as FVKESK. V shed 4 bases and J 4 bases; nucleotides not matched to a gene: 7. CDR3 bases: TGTGCCAGCAGCCGAACGGGACAGCTATACAATGAGCAGTTCTTC. Translating gives CASSRTGQLYNEQFF.

This clonotype was recorded at least ten times. The genes are TRBV7-2 and TRBJ2-3; TRBD2 might be the D (6 bases). Trimming took 4 bases from V and 5 from J, leaving 19 bases between them. Germline V lookup: CDR1 SGHTA, CDR2 FQGNSA. This CDR3 spans 16 amino acids. The CDR3 bases are TGTGCCAGCAGCTCCGACCTGGCGAGGCGGGGAGATACGCAGTATTTT. Its protein product is CASSSDLARRGDTQYF.

This clonotype appeared many times. The rearrangement joins TRBV14 to TRBJ2-3; D not certain. Trimming cost V 6 bases and J 2 bases, with 9 bases left between them. There are 13 residues in the CDR3. The germline V gene has CDR1 SGHDN and CDR2 FVKESK. The CDR3 DNA reads as TGTGCCAGCAGTCAGGACCTCACAGATACGCAGTATTTT. Translating it yields CASSQDLTDTQYF.